Below, 6 T cell receptor beta chains from the same sample are listed, as sequenced in a study of neurological immune-mediated disorders. Each CDR3 protein is one row after TCRdb ran MiXCR on the 5' RACE reads. The sample lists approximately 130,000 distinct CDR3 sequences, about 3.4% occurring once. Sequencing was carried out using PBMCs. The receptors were sampled from a woman in her thirties with multiple sclerosis.

Many counts were recorded for this clonotype. The gene calls are TRBV20-1 and TRBJ2-1; 13 nucleotides match TRBD2. J lost 0 bases, V lost 4 bases, and 15 bases had no gene match. CDR3 length equals 20 residues. Germline CDR1 and CDR2: DFQATT and SNEGSKA (reference sequence). The CDR3 spells CSAIRVPGTSGINSYNEQFF. The CDR3 DNA is TGCAGTGCTATAAGAGTACCTGGGACTAGCGGGATCAACTCCTACAATGAGCAGTTCTTC.

This clonotype was detected ten times or more. The chain recombines TRBV4-3 with TRBJ2-1, with D maybe TRBD2 (6 bases). The CDR3 is 13 amino acids. Germline values: CDR1 LGHNA, CDR2 YSLEER. Trimming cost V 7 bases and J 10 bases, with 17 bases left between them. The CDR3 bases are TGCGCCAGCAAGGGTCGACTAGTTGGGGAGCAGTTCTTC. Its protein is CASKGRLVGEQFF.

This clonotype occurred many times. The rearrangement joins TRBV20-1 to TRBJ1-1; D not resolved. V lost 3 bases and J 0 bases, leaving 14 bases between the germline ends. The length of the CDR3 is 15 residues. The germline CDR1 and CDR2 sequences are DFQATT and SNEGSKA (reference sequence). CDR3: CSASPRLGMNTEAFF. DNA of the CDR3: TGCAGTGCTAGCCCACGACTGGGGATGAACACTGAAGCTTTCTTT.

The sample holds many counts of this clonotype. The chain uses TRBV12-3 or TRBV12-4 and TRBJ1-2; TRBD1 might be the D (5 bases). With 7 bases removed from V and 2 bases from J, the gap between germline ends came to 14 bases. The CDR3 length is 14 residues. The CDR3, as DNA: TGTGCCAGCACCCAAAGGGGCGACAACTATGGCTACACCTTC. Protein: CASTQRGDNYGYTF.

The chain combines TRBV7-8 with TRBJ2-7, with D unresolved. The CDR3 loop spans 14 amino acids. Germline CDR1 and CDR2: SGHVS and FQNEAQ. Trimming stripped 1 base from V and 5 bases from J, with 12 bases between. The CDR3 nucleotides are TGTGCCAGCAGCTTAGGTGGTGGGGTCGACGAGCAGTACTTC. It yields the protein CASSLGGGVDEQYF. Together with reference TRBV7-8 and TRBJ2-7, the CDR3 gives the full variable domain: GAGVSQSPRYKVAKRGQDVALRCDPISGHVSLFWYQQALGQGPEFLTYFQNEAQLDKSGLPSDRFFAERPEGSVSTLKIQRTQQEDSAVYLCASSLGGGVDEQYFGPGTRLTVT.

This clonotype appeared many times. The rearrangement joins TRBV11-2 to TRBJ1-5; D may be TRBD1 (5 bases). The CDR3 is made up of 15 amino acids. Germline values: CDR1 SGHAT, CDR2 FQNNGV. V was trimmed by 5 bases and J by 1 base, leaving 12 bases between them. CDR3 nucleotide sequence: TGTGCCAGCAGCCCCGGGACCAAAAGCAATCAGCCCCAGCATTTT. This codes for CASSPGTKSNQPQHF.